One and the same sample provided the 23 T cell receptor beta chains below, sequenced in a study of blood T cell repertoires in COVID-19. TCRdb's copy holds only in-frame clones and misses some; the assay was immunoSEQ multiplex PCR. The top ten clones hold less than 3.5% of a sample with some 270,000 clones, under 95% of them seen once. The sequencing sample was made of PBMCs or T cells enriched from blood (not recorded which). These receptors came from a man aged 35 to 55 who had been exposed to COVID-19.

This clone appeared once. J is TRBJ1-2 and V is TRBV6-6; tentative D call: TRBD1 (5 bases). CDR3 size: 12 residues. V was pared by 7 bases and J by 4 bases, with 10 bases between. CDR1 MNHNY and CDR2 SVGAGI come from the germline V gene (reference sequence). This CDR3 reads CASTLRGYGYTF. DNA for the CDR3: TGTGCCAGCACCCTAAGGGGCTATGGCTACACCTTC.

The rearrangement uses TRBV5-4 and TRBJ2-3, with 11 positions matching TRBD2. CDR1 SGHNT and CDR2 YYREEE come from the germline V gene (reference sequence). V lost 3 bases to trimming and J lost 2 bases; unmatched junction nucleotides: 5. The CDR3 runs to 16 residues. The CDR3 coding sequence is TGTGCCAGCAGCTCTAGGACTAGCGGGTACACAGATACGCAGTATTTT. Its protein is CASSSRTSGYTDTQYF.

CDR3 sequence (DNA): TGCGCCAGCAGCATCGGGCGGGAGGGTCGCGAGACCCAGTACTTC. Its protein product is CASSIGREGRETQYF. The chain couples TRBV5-1 to TRBJ2-5; 9 bases align to TRBD2. CDR1 is SGHRS, CDR2 YFSETQ, per germline. The CDR3 is 15 residues long. J lost 5 bases, V lost 4 bases, and 9 bases had no gene match.

The chain employs TRBV10-1 and TRBJ1-6; D is unresolved. The length of the CDR3 is 13 residues. The germline V and J ends were trimmed by 4 bases and 4 bases, with 5 bases remaining between them. The V gene's germline CDR1 is WNHNN and CDR2 SYGVQD (reference sequence). The CDR3, as DNA: TGCGCCAGCAGTGCGGAGTATAATTCACCCCTCCACTTT. Amino acids: CASSAEYNSPLHF.

The chain is built from TRBV18 and TRBJ2-7; 7 positions match TRBD1. In germline, CDR1 is KGHSH, CDR2 LQKENI. The CDR3 extends over 15 amino acids. The V and J ends lost 4 bases and 6 bases, in that order; junction bases with no gene match: 12. CDR3 nucleotides: TGTGCCAGCTCACAAGTCCTGGGACAGAACAGCGAGCAGTACTTC. Protein sequence: CASSQVLGQNSEQYF.

The chain joins TRBV19 to TRBJ2-2, with 9 bases lining up with TRBD1. CDR1 and CDR2 (germline): LNHDA, SQIVND (reference sequence). The CDR3 has 16 residues. J was trimmed by 7 bases and V by 1 base; bases with no gene match: 7. This CDR3 reads CASSIATTGGSGELFF. The CDR3 DNA follows: TGTGCCAGTAGTATAGCCACGACAGGGGGAAGCGGGGAGCTGTTTTTT.

J is TRBJ2-1 and V is TRBV23-1; maybe TRBD2 (5 bases). TRBV23-1 is labeled an ORF, and its function is uncertain. The CDR3 is made up of 16 amino acids. Trimming took off 4 bases at V and 3 bases at J, with 16 bases between the two ends. The CDR3 protein is CASSLQRPFGYNEQFF. Written as DNA, the CDR3 is TGCGCCAGCAGTCTTCAGCGGCCCTTCGGCTACAATGAGCAGTTCTTC.

J is TRBJ2-7 and V is TRBV4-1, with D maybe TRBD2 (5 bases). Germline lookup yields CDR1 MGHRA and CDR2 YSYEKL. Trimming pared 0 bases from V and 7 bases from J, leaving 34 bases between. The CDR3 has 21 residues. For the CDR3, the DNA is TGCGCCAGCAGCCAAGATCTTCTCCTTTCTGTCAACGAGGGTCTTGCGAGGGAGCAGTACTTC. Its translation: CASSQDLLLSVNEGLAREQYF.

V and J are TRBV10-1 and TRBJ2-2, with 8 bases lining up with TRBD1. With 5 bases clipped from V and 6 bases from J, the junction kept 8 bases outside the gene matches. CDR3 length: 15 amino acids. Germline CDR1 is WNHNN and CDR2 is SYGVQD (reference sequence). In DNA, the CDR3 is TGCGCCAGCAGTAATACCAGGGGGCGCGCCGGGGAGCTGTTTTTT. Its protein is CASSNTRGRAGELFF.

The rearrangement uses TRBV20-1 and TRBJ1-1; D is uncertain. Germline V gene data show CDR1 as DFQATT and CDR2 as SNEGSKA (reference sequence). Trimming took 3 bases from V and 1 from J, leaving 6 bases between them. The CDR3 has 12 residues. CDR3 protein: CSASYKNTEAFF. The CDR3, as DNA: TGCAGTGCTAGTTACAAGAACACTGAAGCTTTCTTT.

This CDR3 reads CASSQVRGKETQYF. In nucleotides, the CDR3 is TGTGCCAGCAGCCAAGTTCGAGGGAAAGAGACCCAGTACTTC. The chain uses TRBV14 and TRBJ2-5, with a tentative D call TRBD2 (5 bases). This CDR3 comprises 14 residues. Per the germline V gene, CDR1 is SGHDN and CDR2 is FVKESK. Trimming stripped 1 base from V and 3 bases from J, with 9 bases between.

This chain connects TRBV10-2 to TRBJ1-2; a weak D match, TRBD1 (5 bases). The CDR3 is 14 residues long. The germline V gene has CDR1 WSHSY and CDR2 SAAADI. The ends were cut back, 0 bases at V and 8 bases at J, with 13 bases in the middle. The CDR3, as DNA: TGCGCCAGCAGTGAGTCGACGACAGTATCAGGCTACACCTTC. It yields the protein CASSESTTVSGYTF.

The V gene is TRBV27, the J gene TRBJ1-1, with 7 bases matching TRBD1. The ends lost 0 bases at V and 0 bases at J; junction bases unmatched: 4. Per germline, CDR1 MNHEY and CDR2 SMNVEV (reference sequence). The CDR3 has 16 residues. This CDR3 is CASSLSGQAMNTEAFF. The CDR3 nucleotides are TGTGCCAGCAGTTTATCTGGACAGGCCATGAACACTGAAGCTTTCTTT.

This chain connects TRBV5-1 to TRBJ2-2; D perhaps matches TRBD2 (6 bases). The length of the CDR3 is 15 residues. V was pared by 0 bases and J by 5 bases, with 11 bases between. CDR1 SGHRS and CDR2 YFSETQ come from the germline V gene. The CDR3 protein is CASSLVRGSTGELFF. The CDR3 coding sequence is TGCGCCAGCAGCTTGGTTCGGGGGTCGACCGGGGAGCTGTTTTTT.

V usage is TRBV11-3 and J usage is TRBJ2-3; 13 nucleotides match TRBD2. Germline CDR1 reads SGHNT; CDR2 reads YENEEA. The CDR3 totals 19 residues. The junction had 9 bases not matched to a gene; V was cut back by 3 bases and J by 0 bases. Written as DNA, the CDR3 is TGTGCCAGCAGCTTGGGACTAGCGGGAAGTACCCCTAGCACAGATACGCAGTATTTT. Protein: CASSLGLAGSTPSTDTQYF.

This chain joins TRBV10-3 and TRBJ2-4; weak D call: TRBD2 (6 bases). Trimming pared 0 bases from V and 5 bases from J, leaving 14 bases between. The germline V gene has CDR1 ENHRY and CDR2 SYGVKD. CDR3 length: 16 residues. The CDR3 protein is CAISESTLAGQNIQYF. CDR3 nucleotides: TGTGCCATCAGTGAGTCGACTCTTGCGGGGCAAAACATTCAGTACTTC.

The CDR3 DNA reads TGCGCCAGCAGACGGGACTTCGACACCGGGGAGCTGTTTTTT. Translated: CASRRDFDTGELFF. This chain uses TRBV10-1 with TRBJ2-2; possibly TRBD2 for D (6 bases). Trimming shortened V by 6 bases and J by 3 bases, and 11 bases separated the two germline ends. Per germline, CDR1 WNHNN and CDR2 SYGVQD (reference sequence). The length of the CDR3 is 14 residues.

CDR3 bases: TGCGCCAGCAGATTGCGGGAGATAGACACAGATACGCAGTATTTT. This codes for CASRLREIDTDTQYF. The V gene is TRBV5-1, the J gene TRBJ2-3; 7 nucleotides match TRBD2. The germline gives CDR1 SGHRS, CDR2 YFSETQ. The CDR3 runs to 15 residues. V lost 5 bases and J lost 2; bases outside the gene matches: 8.

The chain carries TRBV9 and TRBJ2-1, with a possible D match to TRBD2 (5 bases). Germline-derived CDR1 and CDR2 are SGDLS and YYNGEE. The CDR3 is made up of 16 amino acids. V lost 3 bases and J lost 0, with 13 bases in between. In nucleotides, the CDR3 is TGTGCCAGCAGCGCTAGCCCGGGCAGCTCCTACAATGAGCAGTTCTTC. Translated, it gives CASSASPGSSYNEQFF.

This rearrangement joins TRBV11-3 to TRBJ2-1; 15 bases align to TRBD2. In germline, CDR1 is SGHNT, CDR2 YENEEA. CDR3 length equals 18 residues. The ends lost 5 bases at V and 0 bases at J; junction bases unmatched: 5. CDR3 amino acids: CASSPGLAGGSSYNEQFF. The CDR3 DNA reads TGTGCCAGCAGCCCGGGACTAGCGGGAGGAAGCTCCTACAATGAGCAGTTCTTC.

This clone appeared once. The rearrangement uses TRBV5-4 and TRBJ1-3; 9 bases map to TRBD1. CDR3 length equals 16 residues. With V trimmed by 1 base and J by 2 bases, 4 bases remained unmatched. The V gene's germline CDR1 is SGHNT and CDR2 YYREEE (reference sequence). CDR3 amino acids: CASSLKGQGPGNTIYF. In DNA form, the CDR3 reads TGTGCCAGCAGCTTGAAGGGACAGGGTCCTGGAAACACCATATATTTT.

The V call is TRBV7-3, the J call TRBJ2-1; 10 bases fit TRBD2. Germline loops: CDR1 SGHTA, CDR2 FQGTGA. The junction had 5 bases not matched to a gene; V was cut back by 5 bases and J by 4 bases. The CDR3 runs to 15 residues. CDR3: CASSPGLADYNEQFF. The CDR3, as DNA: TGTGCCAGCAGCCCAGGACTAGCGGATTACAATGAGCAGTTCTTC. The whole variable domain, filled in from reference TRBV7-3 and TRBJ2-1, reads GAGVSQTPSNKVTEKGKYVELRCDPISGHTALYWYRQSLGQGPEFLIYFQGTGAADDSGLPNDRFFAVRPEGSVSTLKIQRTERGDSAVYLCASSPGLADYNEQFFGPGTRLTVL.

The gene calls are TRBV10-3 and TRBJ2-1; 12 positions agree with TRBD2. Germline V CDR1 and CDR2: ENHRY, SYGVKD. The ends lost 4 bases at V and 0 bases at J; junction bases unmatched: 10. CDR3 length equals 19 residues. The CDR3 region has the DNA TGTGCCATCAGTGGATGGACTAGCGGGGATGGGGTCTCCTACAATGAGCAGTTCTTC. This encodes CAISGWTSGDGVSYNEQFF.